Described below is a single TCR beta chain sequence and its context. The PCR had 60 Vbeta and 13 Jbeta primers. Generated by immunoSEQ multiplex PCR, the TCRdb table keeps only in-frame clones and is missing some. Of approximately 120,000 clones detected, roughly 77% appear once; the ten largest clones hold approximately 1%. The CDR3 has 15 amino acids. Germline CDR1 and CDR2: SGDLS and YYNGEE. Trimming shortened V by 0 bases and J by 5 bases, and 11 bases separated the two germline ends. These data originate in a study of cytomegalovirus exposure and HLA in healthy donors. This TCR derives from a woman in her thirties in good health and CMV-seronegative. The sample taken for sequencing was PBMCs. V and J are TRBV9 and TRBJ1-4; possible D gene TRBD1, 5 bases. The CDR3, as DNA: TGTGCCAGCAGCGTAGCTGGGGGAGGAAATGAAAAACTGTTTTTT. Its translation: CASSVAGGGNEKLFF.